The 7 T cell receptor beta chains reported below all come from one sample, sequenced in a study of immune cell composition in non-small cell lung cancer. Normal lung was taken at the farthest possible site, at least 3 cm from tumour. TCRdb's table, derived via immunoSEQ multiplex PCR, lists solely in-frame clones and lacks some. The sample shows approximately 3,000 clones, about 66% of them seen only once. The sequenced sample was non-adjacent lung tissue. The receptors were sampled from a human donor with non-small cell lung cancer.

The chain links TRBV6-5 to TRBJ2-1; 10 bases are a match to TRBD2. The CDR3 spans 15 residues. Germline V gene lookup returns CDR1 MNHEY and CDR2 SVGAGI. Trimming removed 6 bases from V and 6 bases from J; junction bases left unmatched: 8. The CDR3 DNA follows: TGTGCCAGCAGGCAACGACTAGCGGGCGGCAATGAGCAGTTCTTC. It specifies CASRQRLAGGNEQFF.

The chain recombines TRBV14 with TRBJ2-5, with 9 bases matching TRBD1. The end of the DNA is better explained by TRBJ2-7, so the J call may be wrong. CDR3 length: 16 residues. Germline CDR1 reads SGHDN; CDR2 reads FVKESK. The chain's CDR3 is CASSPFGTGYAYEQYF. The CDR3 region has the DNA TGTGCCAGCAGCCCTTTCGGGACAGGGTACGCCTACGAGCAGTACTTC.

The gene calls are TRBV30 and TRBJ1-2, with D maybe TRBD1 (5 bases). Germline V gives CDR1 GTSNPN, CDR2 SVGIG (reference sequence). The germline V and J ends were trimmed by 1 base and 8 bases, with 23 bases remaining between them. The CDR3 runs to 16 residues. CDR3 sequence: CAWSGDLGLRWRGYTF. The DNA of the CDR3 is TGTGCCTGGAGTGGGGATTTGGGACTCCGTTGGCGGGGCTACACCTTC. Full variable domain (rest looked up from reference TRBV30 and TRBJ1-2): SQTIHQWPATLVQPVGSPLSLECTVEGTSNPNLYWYRQAAGRGLQLLFYSVGIGQISSEVPQNLSASRPQDRQFILSSKKLLLSDSGFYLCAWSGDLGLRWRGYTFGSGTRLTVV.

The rearrangement links TRBV9 to TRBJ2-1, with 10 nucleotides matching TRBD2. Germline V CDR1 and CDR2: SGDLS, YYNGEE. The CDR3 sequence is 17 residues long. The J segment lost 3 bases and the V segment lost 0 bases, leaving 6 bases of the junction unmatched. The CDR3: CASSVGGTSVFYNEQFF. For the CDR3, the DNA is TGTGCCAGCAGCGTAGGGGGGACTAGCGTATTCTACAATGAGCAGTTCTTC. The entire variable domain, with the rest obtained from reference TRBV9 and TRBJ2-1, is as follows: DSGVTQTPKHLITATGQRVTLRCSPRSGDLSVYWYQQSLDQGLQFLIQYYNGEERAKGNILERFSAQQFPDLHSELNLSSLELGDSALYFCASSVGGTSVFYNEQFFGPGTRLTVL.

The chain couples TRBV10-3 to TRBJ2-5; D is perhaps TRBD1 (7 bases). Per the germline V gene, CDR1 is ENHRY and CDR2 is SYGVKD. V lost 4 bases and J 0 bases, leaving 15 bases between the germline ends. The CDR3 length is 16 residues. Here the CDR3 reads CAISGAGGIDQETQYF. CDR3 in DNA: TGTGCCATCAGTGGGGCAGGGGGGATCGACCAAGAGACCCAGTACTTC.

V is TRBV5-5 and J is TRBJ2-5; D is possibly TRBD2 (5 bases). Germline-derived CDR1 and CDR2 are SGHKS and YYEKEE (reference sequence). The CDR3 has 14 residues. V lost 6 bases and J lost 5, with 17 bases in between. As DNA, the CDR3 is TGTGCCAGCACCCCGTGGGGTTCGGGGGAGACCCAGTACTTC. It encodes CASTPWGSGETQYF. Full variable domain (missing parts from reference TRBV5-5 and TRBJ2-5): DAGVTQSPTHLIKTRGQQVTLRCSPISGHKSVSWYQQVLGQGPQFIFQYYEKEERGRGNFPDRFSARQFPNYSSELNVNALLLGDSALYLCASTPWGSGETQYFGPGTRLLVL.

This clone was found once. The chain employs TRBV4-3 and TRBJ2-3; TRBD2 aligns across 8 bases. With 1 base clipped from V and 8 bases from J, the junction kept 17 bases outside the gene matches. The CDR3 extends over 18 amino acids. In germline, CDR1 is LGHNA, CDR2 YSLEER. The CDR3 is CASSQVRAGGPGFGTQYF. CDR3 sequence (DNA): TGCGCCAGCAGCCAAGTAAGGGCGGGGGGACCGGGTTTCGGTACGCAGTATTTT.